These 10 T cell receptor beta chains originate from one sample sequenced in a study of T cell repertoires in cytomegalovirus infection. TCRdb analysed the reads with MiXCR anew, one entry per CDR3 protein. The table has 270,000 or so distinct CDR3 sequences, over 15% seen once; the top ten hold roughly half. Source material: CD8+ T cells from PBMCs. These receptors came from a human donor in good health (CMV status not recorded). Some clones in this sample may be carry-over from other donors' samples.

J is TRBJ2-7 and V is TRBV28; D might be TRBD1 (6 bases). CDR1 MDHEN and CDR2 SYDVKM come from the germline V gene. This CDR3 contains 17 residues. The V and J ends lost 1 base and 6 bases respectively, with 22 bases between them. The CDR3 nucleotides are TGTGCCAGCAGTTTATCCGAGATGAGAACCGCCAGGGGCGAGCAGTACTTC. Its protein product is CASSLSEMRTARGEQYF. Full variable domain (rest looked up from reference TRBV28 and TRBJ2-7): DVKVTQSSRYLVKRTGEKVFLECVQDMDHENMFWYRQDPGLGLRLIYFSYDVKMKEKGDIPEGYSVSREKKERFSLILESASTNQTSMYLCASSLSEMRTARGEQYFGPGTRLTVT.

This clonotype occurred many times. The V gene is TRBV7-9, the J gene TRBJ2-4; D perhaps matches TRBD1 (5 bases). From germline, CDR1 is SEHNR and CDR2 FQNEAQ (reference sequence). Trimming took 3 bases from V and 4 from J, leaving 7 bases between them. The CDR3 is 13 amino acids. CDR3 sequence reads: CASSFSGKNIQYF. The CDR3 nucleotides read TGTGCCAGCAGCTTTTCAGGGAAAAACATTCAGTACTTC.

This clonotype was observed at least ten times. CDR3 sequence reads: CSAKTGLAGGPQETQYF. The CDR3 DNA follows: TGCAGTGCAAAAACGGGACTAGCGGGGGGGCCCCAAGAGACCCAGTACTTC. The chain employs TRBV20-1 and TRBJ2-5, with TRBD2 matching over 16 bases. This CDR3 is built from 17 residues. Germline CDR1 reads DFQATT; CDR2 reads SNEGSKA (reference sequence). With V trimmed by 6 bases and J by 1 base, 8 bases remained unmatched.

The V gene is TRBV5-5, the J gene TRBJ1-6; 7 bases fit TRBD1. CDR1 SGHKS and CDR2 YYEKEE come from the germline V gene (reference sequence). The CDR3 contains 14 residues. The V segment lost 4 bases and the J segment 8 bases; nucleotides outside the gene matches: 6. CDR3 in DNA: TGTGCCAGCAGCCCAGCGACAGGGTATTCACCCCTCCACTTT. Its translation: CASSPATGYSPLHF.

This clonotype was recorded a few times. This CDR3 is CASSYSNSPAEISWDEQYF. The CDR3 DNA follows: TGTGCCAGCAGTTACTCGAATTCGCCCGCAGAGATTAGCTGGGACGAGCAGTACTTC. The rearrangement uses TRBV6-2 or TRBV6-3 and TRBJ2-7; D unresolved. V lost 0 bases, J lost 5 bases, and 26 bases lay in between. The germline V gene has CDR1 MNHEY and CDR2 SVGEGT. The CDR3 is made up of 19 amino acids.

The chain carries TRBV4-1 and TRBJ1-1; D unresolved. The germline V and J ends were trimmed by 3 bases and 5 bases, with 10 bases remaining between them. The CDR3 totals 13 residues. The germline CDR1 and CDR2 sequences are MGHRA and YSYEKL. CDR3 DNA sequence: TGCGCCAGCAGCCATAGGGATATTACTGAAGCTTTCTTT. It yields the protein CASSHRDITEAFF.

This rearrangement joins TRBV14 to TRBJ2-7; unclear D gene. The CDR3 consists of 11 residues. V was trimmed by 1 base and J by 7 bases, leaving 5 bases between them. Germline V CDR1 and CDR2: SGHDN, FVKESK. DNA for the CDR3: TGTGCCAGCAGCCAAGGGTTTGAGCAGTACTTC. Its translation is CASSQGFEQYF.

This clonotype occurred a few times. The chain uses TRBV28 and TRBJ2-3; possibly TRBD2 for D (5 bases). The CDR3 has 15 residues. Germline CDR1 MDHEN, CDR2 SYDVKM. Trimming left V 6 bases short and J 1 base short, with 14 bases between. CDR3 amino acids: CASSYVARGTDTQYF. CDR3 nucleotides: TGTGCCAGCAGCTACGTCGCGCGGGGCACAGATACGCAGTATTTT.

This chain connects TRBV29-1 to TRBJ2-7; the D gene is possibly TRBD1 (6 bases). This CDR3 region has 13 residues. Trimming removed 1 base at V and 4 bases at J, with 11 bases between. CDR1 and CDR2 from the germline V gene are SQVTM and ANQGSEA. The chain's CDR3 is CSVEVQGSYEQYF. For the CDR3, the DNA is TGCAGCGTTGAAGTACAGGGTTCGTACGAGCAGTACTTC.

The chain links TRBV12-3 or TRBV12-4 to TRBJ1-1; D call uncertain. CDR3 length equals 19 residues. Trimming stripped 2 bases from V and 1 base from J, with 23 bases between. This CDR3 reads CASSLNLDEAGQWNTEAFF. CDR3 sequence (DNA): TGTGCCAGCAGTTTAAATCTTGACGAGGCTGGGCAATGGAACACTGAAGCTTTCTTT.